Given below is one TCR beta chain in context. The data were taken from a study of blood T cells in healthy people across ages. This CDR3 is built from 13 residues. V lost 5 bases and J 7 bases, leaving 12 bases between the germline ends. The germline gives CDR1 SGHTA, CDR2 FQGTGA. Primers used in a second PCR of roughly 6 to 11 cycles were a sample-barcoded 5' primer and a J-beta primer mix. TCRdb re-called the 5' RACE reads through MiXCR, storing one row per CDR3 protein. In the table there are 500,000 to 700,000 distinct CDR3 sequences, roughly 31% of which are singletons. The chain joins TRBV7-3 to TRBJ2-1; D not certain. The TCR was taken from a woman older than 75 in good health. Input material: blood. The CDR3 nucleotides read TGTGCCAGCAGCCGAGCGAGTGTAAATGAGCAGTTCTTC. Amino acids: CASSRASVNEQFF.